This TCR beta chain was sequenced for a study of cytomegalovirus exposure and HLA in healthy donors. The germline gives CDR1 SGDLS, CDR2 YYNGEE. The CDR3 covers 16 residues. Both 60 Vbeta primers and 13 Jbeta primers went into the PCR. Data came from immunoSEQ multiplex PCR; TCRdb stores just in-frame clones and leaves some out. This table has more than 85,000 clones, under 85% appearing once. The chain couples TRBV9 to TRBJ2-5, with D possibly being TRBD2 (7 bases). The end of the DNA fits TRBJ2-7 better, so the J call may be wrong. Sequenced material: PBMCs. This sequence was found in a man aged 40-55 years in good health and CMV-seronegative. The CDR3 nucleotides are TGTGCCAGCAGCGTTAAGGGGGGGCGGATTCCCTACGAGCAGTACTTC. Protein product: CASSVKGGRIPYEQYF.